This entry lists 14 T cell receptor beta chains sequenced from one sample in a study of spatial heterogeneity in lung cancer. TCRdb used MiXCR to reprocess the 5' RACE reads, holding one entry per CDR3 protein. The sample carries roughly 79,000 distinct CDR3 sequences, 10% to 15% recorded once. Time point noted: sample taken at primary tumor resection. Unsorted tumor, nontumor lung tissue or cryopreserved PBMC supplied the whole RNA. Source: PBMCs, taken at surgery. These receptors came from a male donor with early-stage non-small cell lung cancer.

This clonotype was seen a handful of times. The chain employs TRBV9 and TRBJ2-6; D gene ambiguous. Trimming shortened V by 1 base and J by 4 bases, and 3 bases separated the two germline ends. CDR1 and CDR2 (germline): SGDLS, YYNGEE. The CDR3 totals 13 residues. The CDR3 region is CASSVTGANVLTF. In DNA, the CDR3 is TGTGCCAGCAGCGTAACCGGGGCCAACGTCCTGACTTTC.

This clonotype was detected a few times. This chain links TRBV5-1 with TRBJ2-2, with 8 bases that match TRBD2. In germline, CDR1 is SGHRS, CDR2 YFSETQ. V lost 4 bases to trimming and J lost 0 bases; unmatched junction nucleotides: 2. The CDR3 consists of 15 residues. This CDR3 is CASSLTSANTGELFF. CDR3 sequence (DNA): TGCGCCAGCAGCCTGACTAGCGCGAACACCGGGGAGCTGTTTTTT.

This chain connects TRBV7-9 to TRBJ2-1, with a tentative D call TRBD1 (5 bases). Trimming stripped 3 bases from V and 5 bases from J, with 11 bases between. Per the germline V gene, CDR1 is SEHNR and CDR2 is FQNEAQ (reference sequence). The CDR3 loop spans 14 amino acids. For the CDR3, the DNA is TGTGCCAGCAGCTTGACAGTGACCGACAATGAGCAGTTCTTC. Translating gives CASSLTVTDNEQFF.

The chain uses TRBV2 and TRBJ2-7; D possibly uses TRBD1 or TRBD2 (6 bases each). The length of the CDR3 is 13 residues. CDR1 and CDR2 from the germline V gene are SNHLY and FYNNEI. Trimming took off 5 bases at V and 4 bases at J, with 12 bases between the two ends. The CDR3 reads CASSTGAVYEQYF. DNA for the CDR3: TGTGCCAGCAGTACGGGGGCCGTATACGAGCAGTACTTC.

This sequence joins TRBV20-1 and TRBJ2-7; D is perhaps TRBD2 (6 bases). Between the trimmed V and J ends, which lost 5 bases and 0 bases, there was a span of 14 bases. This CDR3 comprises 14 residues. Germline loops: CDR1 DFQATT, CDR2 SNEGSKA (reference sequence). In DNA form, the CDR3 reads TGCAGTGCTTCCTTGGACGGGAGCTCCTACGAGCAGTACTTC. It translates to CSASLDGSSYEQYF.

This clonotype was recorded a few times. The gene calls are TRBV7-3 and TRBJ2-1; 10 positions match TRBD2. This CDR3 has 16 residues. Trimming took 3 bases from V and 2 from J; bases not matched to a gene: 4. In germline, CDR1 is SGHTA, CDR2 FQGTGA. CDR3 protein: CASSFGLAATYNEQFF. DNA of the CDR3: TGTGCCAGCAGCTTTGGACTAGCGGCTACCTACAATGAGCAGTTCTTC. Supplemented by reference TRBV7-3 and TRBJ2-1, the full variable domain reads GAGVSQTPSNKVTEKGKYVELRCDPISGHTALYWYRQSLGQGPEFLIYFQGTGAADDSGLPNDRFFAVRPEGSVSTLKIQRTERGDSAVYLCASSFGLAATYNEQFFGPGTRLTVL.

This chain links TRBV2 with TRBJ2-7; TRBD2 might be the D (6 bases). The germline gives CDR1 SNHLY, CDR2 FYNNEI. The CDR3 extends over 13 amino acids. The V and J ends lost 6 bases and 3 bases respectively, with 12 bases between them. The CDR3 bases are TGTGCCAGCAGGGCGGGACTGCTCTACGAGCAGTACTTC. This sequence encodes CASRAGLLYEQYF.

This clonotype has only a few counts. This chain joins TRBV7-2 and TRBJ1-6; no clear D. The CDR3 runs 14 residues. Germline V CDR1 and CDR2: SGHTA, FQGNSA. Trimming removed 5 bases at V and 7 bases at J, with 12 bases between. The CDR3 sequence is CASSLGTENSPLHF. CDR3 in DNA: TGTGCCAGCAGCCTGGGAACGGAAAATTCACCCCTCCACTTT.

This clonotype occurred a few times. The V call is TRBV5-5, the J call TRBJ1-1, with D possibly TRBD1 on 5 matching bases. This CDR3 region has 15 residues. Trimming cost V 0 bases and J 2 bases, with 11 bases left between them. CDR1 is SGHKS, CDR2 YYEKEE, per germline (reference sequence). This CDR3 reads CASSLAPGLNTEAFF. The CDR3 nucleotides read TGTGCCAGCAGCTTGGCTCCAGGGTTAAACACTGAAGCTTTCTTT.

J is TRBJ2-7 and V is TRBV11-2, with a tentative D call TRBD2 (6 bases). V lost 1 base to trimming and J lost 6 bases, with 13 bases between them. The CDR3 runs 14 residues. Germline V gene sequence: CDR1 SGHAT, CDR2 FQNNGV. CDR3 protein: CASSLGGERREQYF. The CDR3 DNA reads TGTGCCAGCAGCTTAGGGGGGGAGAGGCGCGAGCAGTACTTC. Combining the CDR3 with reference TRBV11-2 and TRBJ2-7 gives the whole variable domain EAGVAQSPRYKIIEKRQSVAFWCNPISGHATLYWYQQILGQGPKLLIQFQNNGVVDDSQLPKDRFSAERLKGVDSTLKIQPAKLEDSAVYLCASSLGGERREQYFGPGTRLTVT.

The rearrangement joins TRBV5-5 to TRBJ2-1, with 10 bases that match TRBD1. J lost 4 bases, V lost 4 bases, and 8 bases had no gene match. The CDR3 totals 16 residues. Germline-derived CDR1 and CDR2 are SGHKS and YYEKEE (reference sequence). The CDR3 sequence: CASSPAGTGVYNEQFF. Written as DNA, the CDR3 is TGTGCCAGCAGCCCAGCCGGGACAGGGGTGTACAATGAGCAGTTCTTC. Full variable domain (outside the CDR3, taken from reference TRBV5-5 and TRBJ2-1): DAGVTQSPTHLIKTRGQQVTLRCSPISGHKSVSWYQQVLGQGPQFIFQYYEKEERGRGNFPDRFSARQFPNYSSELNVNALLLGDSALYLCASSPAGTGVYNEQFFGPGTRLTVL.

This clonotype was observed a handful of times. The rearrangement links TRBV19 to TRBJ2-6, with a weak D call TRBD1 (6 bases). The CDR3 extends over 14 amino acids. The germline CDR1 and CDR2 sequences are LNHDA and SQIVND (reference sequence). V lost 11 bases to trimming and J lost 0 bases, with 11 bases between them. CDR3: CAGSQGSGANVLTF. The CDR3 DNA is TGTGCCGGGTCACAGGGCTCTGGGGCCAACGTCCTGACTTTC.

The rearrangement joins TRBV7-3 to TRBJ2-1, with 10 nucleotides matching TRBD2. J was trimmed by 4 bases and V by 3 bases; bases with no gene match: 0. The CDR3 totals 14 residues. Germline V gene sequence: CDR1 SGHTA, CDR2 FQGTGA. For the CDR3, the DNA is TGTGCCAGCAGCTTGGGACTAGCGTACAATGAGCAGTTCTTC. Encoded protein: CASSLGLAYNEQFF.

Only a few counts were recorded for this clonotype. The rearrangement links TRBV29-1 to TRBJ2-3; tentatively, D is TRBD1 or TRBD2 (6 bases each). Trimming pared 5 bases from V and 3 bases from J, leaving 18 bases between. Germline loops: CDR1 SQVTM, CDR2 ANQGSEA. The CDR3 extends over 15 amino acids. CDR3 sequence (DNA): TGCAGCGTTAAGGGGGGAGCCCCCCTGACAGATACGCAGTATTTT. As protein: CSVKGGAPLTDTQYF.